This T cell receptor (beta chain) was observed in a study of PD-1 blockade in classical Hodgkin lymphoma. Findings and limits, study-wide: Newly diagnosed patients and complete responders had comparable diversity at baseline. It was reported that newly diagnosed patients had less baseline TCR diversity than healthy donors. Diversity in CD4+ TCRs, unlike that measured in CD8+ TCRs, had risen significantly by C4D1. Those starting nivolumab under 1 year post-ASCT were excluded.

As concerns this clone: Antigen: not known.

Clones were read by immunoSEQ multiplex PCR, and TCRdb kept only the in-frame ones, dropping some. Found here are around 3,000 clones, 63% of them singletons; the top ten hold 25% to 35%. Relapse after autologous stem cell transplantation occurred in every patient, and brentuximab vedotin exposure varied. Magnetic depletion of non-target cells from thawed PBMCs yielded purified CD8+ T cells. This CDR3 comprises 17 residues. Per the germline V gene, CDR1 is SGHKS and CDR2 is YYEKEE (reference sequence). Trimming took off 1 base at V and 5 bases at J, with 19 bases between the two ends. This receptor was obtained from a human donor with classical Hodgkin lymphoma. This chain links TRBV5-5 with TRBJ2-1, with D unresolved. The sequencing used CD8+ T cells from blood, collected at baseline. The CDR3 DNA sequence: TGTGCCAGCAGCTTGCTTTTTGCAGCGATTCTGAACAATGAGCAGTTCTTC. The encoded protein is CASSLLFAAILNNEQFF.